A selection of T cell receptor beta chains follows, all from one sample in a study of beta chain features in type 1 diabetes. Assay used: immunoSEQ multiplex PCR; TCRdb lists only in-frame clones, some missing. In the table there are more than 350,000 clones, about an eighth of which are singletons. Sequencing was performed on naive CD4+ T cells from blood. Source of these receptors: a woman between 18 and 30 years old in good health. CDR3s include the opening cysteine and the closing phenylalanine or tryptophan. The D gene is left open where the match is weak. The size entry is marked missing in some rows and otherwise reads once, few, many or a size class.

size | J | V | D | DNA | CDR3
few | TRBJ1-6 | TRBV18 | TRBD1 | TGTGCCAGCGCCCGGGGACAGGGGGAAAGGTCCCTCCACTTT | CASARGQGERSLHF
NA | TRBJ1-1 | TRBV19 | TRBD1 | TGTGCCAGTAGTCGACAGGGCGAAAAGGTTGAAGCTTTCTTT | CASSRQGEKVEAFF
NA | TRBJ2-1 | TRBV10-3 | TRBD1 | TGTGCCACGGGACAGTACAATGAGCAGTTCTTC | CATGQYNEQFF
few | TRBJ2-7 | TRBV7-2 | NA | TGTGCCAGCAGCTTAGGGGGAAAAGGGAATGCTTACGAGCAGTACTTC | CASSLGGKGNAYEQYF
few | TRBJ1-5 | TRBV29-1 | NA | TGCAGCGTTGGAGATCAGCCCCAGCATTTT | CSVGDQPQHF
few | TRBJ2-3 | TRBV7-2 | NA | TGTGCCAGCAGCTCCGGGACGGAGACGTACACAGATACGCAGTATTTT | CASSSGTETYTDTQYF
NA | TRBJ2-5 | TRBV4-1 | TRBD2 | TGCGCCAGCAGCCAAGATGGTACGGGGGGAGAGACCCAGTACTTC | CASSQDGTGGETQYF
few | TRBJ1-1 | TRBV5-1 | NA | TGCGCCAGCAGCCGAACGGGAGGGGACACTGAAGCTTTCTTT | CASSRTGGDTEAFF
NA | TRBJ2-1 | TRBV14 | TRBD2 | TGTGCCAGCAGCCCCCGGACTAGCGGGGGGGTGAGGGAGCAGTTCTTC | CASSPRTSGGVREQFF
NA | TRBJ2-5 | TRBV7-9 | NA | TGTGCCAGCAGCCCGACTCCTTCCCCAGAGACCCAGTACTTC | CASSPTPSPETQYF
few | TRBJ2-3 | TRBV7-3 | NA | TGTGCCAGCAGCGACTCAGGTGGAGGCACAGATACGCAGTATTTT | CASSDSGGGTDTQYF
few | TRBJ1-4 | TRBV2 | TRBD1 | TGTGCCAGCAGTGACCCGGGACAGGTCTCTCGACTGTTTTTT | CASSDPGQVSRLFF
few | TRBJ2-6 | TRBV4-1 | NA | TGCGCCAGCAGCCAATTGGGGTACCCTGGGGCCAACGTCCTGACTTTC | CASSQLGYPGANVLTF
NA | TRBJ2-4 | TRBV11-3 | NA | TGTGCCAGCAGCTTCTTCCGGGACACCCGCGGCAACATTCAGTACTTC | CASSFFRDTRGNIQYF
once | TRBJ2-2 | TRBV18 | NA | TGTGCCAGCTCACCTACGATCGACTTGAACACCGGGGAGCTGTTTTTT | CASSPTIDLNTGELFF
NA | TRBJ2-7 | TRBV11-1 | TRBD2 | TGTGCCAGCAGCCCTTGGGGGGGAACCTACGAGCAGTACTTC | CASSPWGGTYEQYF
NA | TRBJ2-1 | TRBV7-2 | NA | TGTGCCAGCAGCTTATTTCAGGGAGACGAGCAGTTCTTC | CASSLFQGDEQFF
few | TRBJ2-1 | TRBV7-9 | NA | TGTGCCAGCAGCCCCTCAGCAGGGGGGACGCAGTTCTTC | CASSPSAGGTQFF
few | TRBJ2-7 | TRBV13 | NA | TGTGCCAGCAGCTTGGTCAGGGGAGGATACGAGCAGTACTTC | CASSLVRGGYEQYF
many | TRBJ1-6 | TRBV10-3 | NA | TGTGCCATCAGTGATTTCGACTCACCCCTCCACTTT | CAISDFDSPLHF
NA | TRBJ1-2 | TRBV25-1 | NA | TGTGCCAGCAGTGGACAGGTTTTTGGCTACACCTTC | CASSGQVFGYTF
few | TRBJ2-7 | TRBV7-2 | TRBD1 | TGTGCCAGCAGCGGACAGGGTGTATCCTACGAGCAGTACTTC | CASSGQGVSYEQYF
NA | TRBJ2-7 | TRBV7-9 | NA | TGTGCCAGCAGCTCAGTTTACGAGCAGTACTTC | CASSSVYEQYF
few | TRBJ2-7 | TRBV27 | TRBD2 | TGTGCCAGCAGTATCGTCGGGAGGGCCTCCTACGAGCAGTACTTC | CASSIVGRASYEQYF
NA | TRBJ2-1 | TRBV7-2 | TRBD1 | TGTGCCAGCAGCAAAAGGGGACAGGGAATCAACAATGAGCAGTTCTTC | CASSKRGQGINNEQFF